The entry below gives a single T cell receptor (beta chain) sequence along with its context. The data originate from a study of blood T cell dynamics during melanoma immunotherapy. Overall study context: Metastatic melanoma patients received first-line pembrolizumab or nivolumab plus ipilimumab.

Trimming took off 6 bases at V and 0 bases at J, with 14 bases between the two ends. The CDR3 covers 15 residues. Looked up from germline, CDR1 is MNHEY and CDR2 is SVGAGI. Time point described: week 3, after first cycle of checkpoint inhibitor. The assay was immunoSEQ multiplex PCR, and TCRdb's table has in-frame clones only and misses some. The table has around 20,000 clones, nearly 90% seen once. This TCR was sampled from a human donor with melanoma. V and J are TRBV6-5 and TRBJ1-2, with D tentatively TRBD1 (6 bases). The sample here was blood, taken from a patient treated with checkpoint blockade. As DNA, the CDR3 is TGTGCCAGCAGAAAGACCACAGGGACTAACTATGGCTACACCTTC. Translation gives CASRKTTGTNYGYTF.